A single sample is the source of the 28 T cell receptor beta chains below, sequenced in a study of T cell repertoires in cytomegalovirus infection. TCRdb reanalysed the reads using MiXCR and keeps one entry per CDR3 protein. Here the sample spans 250,000 to 300,000 distinct CDR3 sequences, around 13% being singletons. Specimen: PBMCs. The receptors stem from a human donor in good health (CMV status not recorded). Some clones in this sample may be carry-over from other donors' samples.

The V call is TRBV19, the J call TRBJ1-1; 7 bases align to TRBD1. Trimming removed 7 bases from V and 2 bases from J; junction bases left unmatched: 7. Looked up from germline, CDR1 is LNHDA and CDR2 is SQIVND (reference sequence). The CDR3 totals 14 residues. CDR3 in DNA: TGTGCCAGTACCGCGGACAGGATTAACACTGAAGCTTTCTTT. It yields the protein CASTADRINTEAFF.

The table lists this clonotype with many counts. J is TRBJ2-1 and V is TRBV7-2, with D perhaps TRBD1 (6 bases). CDR1 is SGHTA and CDR2 is FQGNSA in the germline V gene. This CDR3 region has 14 residues. With 8 bases removed from V and 1 base from J, the gap between germline ends came to 12 bases. CDR3 nucleotide sequence: TGTGCCAGCGCCACACAGGGATCCTACAATGAGCAGTTCTTC. Encoded protein: CASATQGSYNEQFF.

The V and J genes are TRBV5-3 and TRBJ2-1; 9 bases map to TRBD1. TRBV5-3 counts as an open reading frame of uncertain function. Germline trimming cut 8 bases from V and 6 bases from J; bases unmatched to any gene: 18. The CDR3 covers 17 residues. The CDR3 reads CASSRPRTGTGSNEQFF. In DNA form, the CDR3 reads TGTGCCAGCAGCCGACCTAGAACCGGGACAGGGTCCAATGAGCAGTTCTTC.

The genes are TRBV25-1 and TRBJ2-5; D may correspond to TRBD1 or TRBD2 (5 bases each). V lost 0 bases, J lost 7 bases, and 18 bases lay in between. Germline V lookup: CDR1 MGHDK, CDR2 SYGVNS. This CDR3 comprises 16 residues. The CDR3 nucleotides read TGTGCCAGCAGTGAATATGGCCCTCGGGGTCAGGGGACCCAGTACTTC. Protein sequence: CASSEYGPRGQGTQYF.

This clonotype was observed many times. The gene calls are TRBV7-3 and TRBJ1-1, with 7 bases identical to TRBD1. CDR1 SGHTA and CDR2 FQGTGA come from the germline V gene. This CDR3 region has 15 residues. The V and J ends lost 1 base and 1 base, in that order; junction bases with no gene match: 3. CDR3 nucleotides: TGTGCCAGCAGCTTAAGTCCAGGGGGGAACACTGAAGCTTTCTTT. Encoded protein: CASSLSPGGNTEAFF.

This clonotype has only a few counts. V is TRBV6-8 and J is TRBJ2-2; maybe TRBD2 (5 bases). Germline-derived CDR1 and CDR2 are MNHGY and SAAAGT. This CDR3 has 14 amino acids. V was cut by 0 bases and J by 7 bases, with 9 bases left in between. The CDR3, as DNA: TGTGCCAGCAGTTACTCGGGAGAGGACGGGGAGCTGTTTTTT. This translates into CASSYSGEDGELFF.

This clonotype appeared many times. The CDR3 DNA is TGTGCCATCAGTGGGGGCTTCAAGACAAACACCATATATTTT. Amino acids: CAISGGFKTNTIYF. This rearrangement joins TRBV10-3 to TRBJ1-3, with D perhaps matching TRBD1 (5 bases). V was clipped by 4 bases and J by 6 bases, with 13 bases between them. The CDR3 contains 14 residues. The germline CDR1 and CDR2 sequences are ENHRY and SYGVKD.

In its sample, this clonotype was seen a few times. The chain is built from TRBV5-1 and TRBJ2-6; no definite D call. V shed 0 bases and J shed 1 base, with 5 bases lying between them. Germline CDR1 reads SGHRS; CDR2 reads YFSETQ. This CDR3 has 15 amino acids. CDR3 bases: TGCGCCAGCAGCTTGGAGGAGTCTGGGGCCAACGTCCTGACTTTC. Translating gives CASSLEESGANVLTF.

This clonotype was seen more than once but under ten times. The gene calls are TRBV20-1 and TRBJ2-1, with 11 bases identical to TRBD1. The CDR3 contains 15 residues. Trimming cost V 3 bases and J 5 bases; bases outside gene matches: 6. CDR1 and CDR2 from the germline V gene are DFQATT and SNEGSKA (reference sequence). CDR3 DNA sequence: TGCAGTGCTAGGTCCGGGACAGGGGGGGACAATGAGCAGTTCTTC. Translation gives CSARSGTGGDNEQFF.

This clonotype was observed a few times. The rearrangement uses TRBV7-6 and TRBJ2-3; 11 positions agree with TRBD2. Trimming at V came to 2 bases and at J to 0 bases, leaving 1 base not matched to a gene. The CDR3 spans 16 residues. Germline V gives CDR1 SGHVS, CDR2 FNYEAQ. This CDR3 reads CASSLLAGGSTDTQYF. As DNA, the CDR3 is TGTGCCAGCAGCTTATTAGCGGGGGGGAGCACAGATACGCAGTATTTT.

This clonotype was observed a few times. The chain employs TRBV20-1 and TRBJ1-1; the D gene is possibly TRBD1 (6 bases). The CDR3 spans 13 residues. V gave up 1 base and J gave up 5 bases, with 11 bases separating them. Germline lookup yields CDR1 DFQATT and CDR2 SNEGSKA (reference sequence). CDR3 sequence reads: CSARGGAGTEAFF. CDR3 DNA sequence: TGCAGTGCTAGAGGGGGGGCGGGGACTGAAGCTTTCTTT.

This clonotype showed up just a few times. The chain employs TRBV20-1 and TRBJ2-5, with TRBD1 matching 9 bases. V trimming: 1 base; J trimming: 5 bases; junction bases outside the gene matches: 11. Per the germline V gene, CDR1 is DFQATT and CDR2 is SNEGSKA (reference sequence). This CDR3 has 16 residues. The CDR3 DNA follows: TGCAGTGCTAGAGGCCGGGACAGGGACCTAGGGGAGACCCAGTACTTC. It codes for CSARGRDRDLGETQYF.

The chain employs TRBV5-4 and TRBJ2-3, with 10 nucleotides matching TRBD2. Per the germline V gene, CDR1 is SGHNT and CDR2 is YYREEE (reference sequence). This CDR3 spans 16 amino acids. Losses at the gene ends were 3 bases for V and 3 bases for J; bases not matched to a gene: 7. CDR3: CASSSGLAVVTDTQYF. The CDR3, as DNA: TGTGCCAGCAGCTCCGGACTAGCGGTTGTTACAGATACGCAGTATTTT. The full variable domain, completed using reference TRBV5-4 and TRBJ2-3, is ETGVTQSPTHLIKTRGQQVTLRCSSQSGHNTVSWYQQALGQGPQFIFQYYREEENGRGNFPPRFSGLQFPNYSSELNVNALELDDSALYLCASSSGLAVVTDTQYFGPGTRLTVL.

This clonotype appeared many times. V usage is TRBV7-2 and J usage is TRBJ1-1, with a possible D match to TRBD1 (5 bases). Per germline, CDR1 SGHTA and CDR2 FQGNSA. Between the trimmed V and J ends, which lost 1 base and 5 bases, there was a span of 11 bases. The CDR3 is 14 amino acids. CDR3 DNA: TGTGCCAGCAGCTTAGACAGGAGCAGGACTGAAGCTTTCTTT. It translates to CASSLDRSRTEAFF.

This clonotype has just a few counts. The CDR3 protein is CASGPSGQSNGYTF. The CDR3 DNA follows: TGTGCCAGCGGACCCTCGGGGCAGTCAAATGGCTACACCTTC. The chain has TRBV7-6 and TRBJ1-2, with D perhaps matching TRBD1 (5 bases). Trimming left V 8 bases short and J 6 bases short, with 19 bases between. The CDR3 length is 14 residues. CDR1 is SGHVS and CDR2 is FNYEAQ in the germline V gene. Full variable domain (outside the CDR3, taken from reference TRBV7-6 and TRBJ1-2): GAGVSQSPRYKVTKRGQDVALRCDPISGHVSLYWYRQALGQGPEFLTYFNYEAQQDKSGLPNDRFSAERPEGSISTLTIQRTEQRDSAMYRCASGPSGQSNGYTFGSGTRLTVV.

The sample holds many counts of this clonotype. The gene calls are TRBV7-9 and TRBJ2-1; no reliable D call. V was pared by 5 bases and J by 7 bases, with 18 bases between. This CDR3 comprises 15 residues. Germline loops: CDR1 SEHNR, CDR2 FQNEAQ (reference sequence). The CDR3: CASSPTGPSSNEQFF. The CDR3 region has the DNA TGTGCCAGCAGCCCTACCGGGCCCTCTTCTAATGAGCAGTTCTTC.

This clonotype was picked up one time. This chain connects TRBV20-1 to TRBJ1-5; D is perhaps TRBD1 (5 bases). The CDR3 covers 12 residues. V dropped 6 bases and J dropped 5 bases, with 11 bases sitting between them. CDR1 and CDR2 (germline): DFQATT, SNEGSKA (reference sequence). The CDR3 loop is CSATRVDQPQHF. The CDR3 DNA reads TGCAGTGCAACCAGGGTGGATCAGCCCCAGCATTTT.

This clonotype was detected ten times or more. The genes are TRBV7-3 and TRBJ2-1; TRBD2 matches 9 bases. This CDR3 is built from 14 residues. Germline CDR1 is SGHTA and CDR2 is FQGTGA. V shed 5 bases, J shed 6 bases, and the junction held 5 bases outside the gene matches. CDR3: CASSRASGANEQFF. CDR3 DNA: TGTGCCAGCAGCCGGGCTAGCGGGGCCAATGAGCAGTTCTTC. Full variable domain (outside the CDR3, taken from reference TRBV7-3 and TRBJ2-1): GAGVSQTPSNKVTEKGKYVELRCDPISGHTALYWYRQSLGQGPEFLIYFQGTGAADDSGLPNDRFFAVRPEGSVSTLKIQRTERGDSAVYLCASSRASGANEQFFGPGTRLTVL.

This clonotype was seen a handful of times. The J gene is TRBJ2-3, the V gene TRBV7-2, with 11 bases lining up with TRBD2. The V gene end was trimmed by 7 bases and the J gene end by 1 base; junction bases not matched to a gene: 7. CDR1 and CDR2 (germline): SGHTA, FQGNSA. The CDR3 has 16 residues. DNA for the CDR3: TGTGCCAGCACCTTCTTAGCGGGAGGGGGCACAGATACGCAGTATTTT. Translated, it gives CASTFLAGGGTDTQYF.

The table lists this clonotype with many counts. The chain couples TRBV28 to TRBJ1-4; D may be TRBD1 (6 bases). Per the germline V gene, CDR1 is MDHEN and CDR2 is SYDVKM. V lost 2 bases, J lost 2 bases, and 9 bases lay in between. The CDR3 covers 15 residues. The CDR3 DNA reads TGTGCCAGCAGTTTAACCACAGGGACTAATGAAAAACTGTTTTTT. As protein: CASSLTTGTNEKLFF.

This clonotype appeared many times. The chain couples TRBV19 to TRBJ2-7; perhaps D is TRBD1 or TRBD2 (5 bases each). The CDR3 is made up of 14 amino acids. Germline values: CDR1 LNHDA, CDR2 SQIVND (reference sequence). V was pared by 0 bases and J by 3 bases, with 9 bases between. CDR3 nucleotides: TGTGCCAGTAGTATAGAGGGGGAATACTACGAGCAGTACTTC. It codes for CASSIEGEYYEQYF.

As regards this clonotype: At one of its ends the junction is not consistent with the germline gene, which may arise from a read error. This chain connects TRBV28 to TRBJ1-1; D is ambiguous. Per germline, CDR1 MDHEN and CDR2 SYDVKM. The CDR3 is 11 amino acids. CDR3 DNA sequence: TGTGCAAGCACGGTGAACACTGAAGCTTTCTTT. Amino acid sequence: CASTVNTEAFF.

The genes are TRBV20-1 and TRBJ2-1; tentatively, D is TRBD2 (6 bases). The CDR3 extends over 15 amino acids. V lost 0 bases and J 3 bases, leaving 12 bases between the germline ends. In germline, CDR1 is DFQATT, CDR2 SNEGSKA (reference sequence). The CDR3 loop reads CSARDRGSGYNEQFF. DNA of the CDR3: TGCAGTGCTAGAGATCGGGGTAGCGGCTACAATGAGCAGTTCTTC.

V and J are TRBV28 and TRBJ2-1; 8 nucleotides line up with TRBD1. The CDR3 contains 19 residues. CDR1 MDHEN and CDR2 SYDVKM come from the germline V gene. V shed 5 bases and J 2 bases; nucleotides not matched to a gene: 17. Here the CDR3 reads CASSTRGQGPHWTYNEQFF. The CDR3 DNA is TGTGCCAGCAGTACCCGAGGACAGGGCCCCCATTGGACCTACAATGAGCAGTTCTTC. Looking up the rest from reference TRBV28 and TRBJ2-1 gives the full variable domain: DVKVTQSSRYLVKRTGEKVFLECVQDMDHENMFWYRQDPGLGLRLIYFSYDVKMKEKGDIPEGYSVSREKKERFSLILESASTNQTSMYLCASSTRGQGPHWTYNEQFFGPGTRLTVL.

V and J are TRBV7-9 and TRBJ2-7; possible D gene TRBD2, 6 bases. Germline CDR1 reads SEHNR; CDR2 reads FQNEAQ (reference sequence). The V and J ends lost 8 bases and 2 bases respectively, with 13 bases between them. The CDR3 is made up of 13 amino acids. The CDR3 reads CASHGGGAYEQYF. The CDR3 DNA reads TGTGCCAGCCACGGGGGAGGTGCCTACGAGCAGTACTTC.

The chain recombines TRBV4-1 with TRBJ1-1; D might be TRBD1 (5 bases). This CDR3 spans 17 amino acids. CDR1 is MGHRA, CDR2 YSYEKL, per germline. Trimming removed 1 base at V and 1 base at J, with 16 bases between. CDR3 bases: TGCGCCAGCAGCCAAGTCCAGGGCAGGAGGCGGAACACTGAAGCTTTCTTT. This encodes CASSQVQGRRRNTEAFF.

This clonotype was seen a handful of times. The CDR3 reads CSARGASTNTGELFF. Here the CDR3 DNA reads TGCAGTGCTAGAGGGGCCTCCACGAACACCGGGGAGCTGTTTTTT. V gene TRBV20-1 combines with J gene TRBJ2-2; the D is unclear. The germline CDR1 and CDR2 sequences are DFQATT and SNEGSKA (reference sequence). Trimming pared 1 base from V and 0 bases from J, leaving 9 bases between. The CDR3 consists of 15 residues.

This clonotype was picked up many times. The V and J genes are TRBV7-2 and TRBJ2-2; D may be TRBD1 (5 bases). CDR1 is SGHTA and CDR2 is FQGNSA in the germline V gene. This CDR3 comprises 14 residues. The ends were cut back, 8 bases at V and 8 bases at J, with 18 bases in the middle. In nucleotides, the CDR3 is TGTGCCAGCGCTTGGGCCCTATCAGGGGGGGAGCTGTTTTTT. Protein: CASAWALSGGELFF.